This section outlines one TCR beta chain sequence together with its context. Its antigen is as yet unknown. Assay used: immunoSEQ multiplex PCR; TCRdb lists only in-frame clones, some missing. The sample consists of 60,000 to 90,000 clones, roughly 80% of them appearing once. The data stem from a study of T cell responses to AZD1222 COVID-19 vaccine. Study findings and constraints: White British people made up most donors, females outnumbered males, and clonal diversity was possibly underestimated. CD4 TCRs covered the whole spike, strongest at regions 160-218 and 743-854.

V lost 7 bases, J lost 3 bases, and 10 bases lay in between. The CDR3 has 12 residues. Sequenced here: peripheral blood, sampled 28 days after the second dose of the MenACWY control vaccine. This chain connects TRBV12-3 or TRBV12-4 to TRBJ2-7, with unresolved D. This clonotype was obtained from an adult who received the MenACWY meningococcal vaccine as a control. The CDR3: CASNLDGYEQYF. The CDR3 DNA is TGTGCCAGCAACCTGGACGGCTACGAGCAGTACTTC.